Sequencing of this T cell receptor (beta chain) was carried out in a study of spatial heterogeneity in lung cancer. Time point indicated: blood at routine non-recurrence follow-up after resection. TCRdb fed the 5' RACE reads into MiXCR, producing one record per CDR3 protein. The sample consists of around 4,800 distinct CDR3 sequences, approximately 25% of them appearing once. V was pared by 3 bases and J by 3 bases, with 9 bases between. Germline V gene data show CDR1 as DFQATT and CDR2 as SNEGSKA (reference sequence). The CDR3 contains 12 residues. This clonotype was counted only a few times. This TCR was sampled from a male donor with early-stage non-small cell lung cancer. This sequence joins TRBV20-1 and TRBJ2-7; tentative D call: TRBD1 (5 bases). This material consisted of PBMCs, taken at follow-up. The CDR3 here is CSARTENYEQYF. DNA for the CDR3: TGCAGTGCTAGGACAGAAAACTACGAGCAGTACTTC.